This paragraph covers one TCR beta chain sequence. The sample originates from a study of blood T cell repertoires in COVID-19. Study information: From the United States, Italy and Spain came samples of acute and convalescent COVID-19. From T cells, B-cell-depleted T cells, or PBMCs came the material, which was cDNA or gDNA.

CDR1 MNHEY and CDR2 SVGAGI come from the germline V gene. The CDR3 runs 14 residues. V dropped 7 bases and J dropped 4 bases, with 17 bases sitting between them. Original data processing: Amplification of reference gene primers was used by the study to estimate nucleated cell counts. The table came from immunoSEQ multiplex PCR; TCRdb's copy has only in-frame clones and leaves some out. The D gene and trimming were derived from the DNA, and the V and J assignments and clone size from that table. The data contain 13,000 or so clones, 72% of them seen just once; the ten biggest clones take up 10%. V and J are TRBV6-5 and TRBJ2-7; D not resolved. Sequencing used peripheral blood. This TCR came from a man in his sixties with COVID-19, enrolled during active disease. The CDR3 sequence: CASTIRPGGYEQYF. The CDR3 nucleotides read TGTGCCAGCACCATAAGGCCGGGTGGGTACGAGCAGTACTTC.